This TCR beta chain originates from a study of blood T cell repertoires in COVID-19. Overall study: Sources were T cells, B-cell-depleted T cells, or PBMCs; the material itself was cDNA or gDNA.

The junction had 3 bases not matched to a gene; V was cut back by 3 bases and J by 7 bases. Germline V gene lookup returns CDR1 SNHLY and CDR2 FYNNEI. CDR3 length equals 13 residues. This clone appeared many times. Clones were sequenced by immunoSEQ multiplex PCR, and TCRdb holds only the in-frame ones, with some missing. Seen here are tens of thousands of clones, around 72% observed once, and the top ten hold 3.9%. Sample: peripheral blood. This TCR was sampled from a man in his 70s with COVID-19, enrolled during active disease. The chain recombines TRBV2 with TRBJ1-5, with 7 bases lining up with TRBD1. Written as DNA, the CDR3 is TGTGCCAGCAGTGATCAGGGGGTCCAGCCCCAGCATTTT. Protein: CASSDQGVQPQHF.